This T cell receptor (beta chain) came from a study of cytomegalovirus exposure and HLA in healthy donors. Background on the study: There were 85 million or so unique TCRs (from HLA-typed donors) in an early data release. Overall study results and limits: What a later analysis showed was that several of the most significant clusters appeared linked to common viral pathogens. A cluster of highly shared sequence variants was likely a sequencing artifact.

PCR amplification relied on 60 Vbeta primers (plus 13 Jbeta primers). As processed by the authors: In a later analysis, some 10 million of around 75 million unique beta chains occurred in at least two donors. Sequenced by immunoSEQ multiplex PCR; TCRdb stores in-frame clones only, minus some. V, J and clone size were drawn from that table, and D and trimming were deduced from the DNA. The sample shows roughly 150,000 clones, less than 90% of them seen only once. To note about this clone: What it binds is not known.

The CDR3 consists of 14 residues. V was shortened by 5 bases and J by 3 bases, with 14 bases between the two germline ends. Germline V gene sequence: CDR1 SEHNR, CDR2 FQNEAQ (reference sequence). Sequences were obtained from PBMCs. This chain joins TRBV7-9 and TRBJ2-7, with D unresolved. The TCR comes from a man aged 50 to 60 in good health and CMV-seropositive. CDR3 amino acids: CASSPLYNLYEQYF. The CDR3 region has the DNA TGTGCCAGCAGCCCACTCTATAACCTCTACGAGCAGTACTTC.